This T cell receptor (beta chain) comes out of a study of cytomegalovirus exposure and HLA in healthy donors. Study results and caveats: Beyond CMV serostatus, there was no information to go on about immune exposure.

This clone was observed a few times. Its matching antigen is unknown. The primer mix had 60 Vbeta and 13 Jbeta primers. Sequencing used immunoSEQ multiplex PCR; TCRdb keeps in-frame clones, though not all of them. The sample lists approximately 180,000 clones; around 80% were seen once. The V gene's germline CDR1 is SGHRS and CDR2 YFSETQ. The CDR3 runs 13 residues. The V gene lost 2 bases and the J gene lost 2 bases, with 8 bases spanning the gap. The chain combines TRBV5-1 with TRBJ2-7; TRBD1 might be the D (6 bases). The receptor's source is a man aged 18 to 30 in good health and CMV-seronegative. Sample: PBMCs. CDR3 DNA sequence: TGCGCCAGCAGCTTTACAGGGACCTACGAGCAGTACTTC. It yields the protein CASSFTGTYEQYF.